The 14 T cell receptor beta chains below all came from one sample that was sequenced in a study of shared clonotypes between healthy human individuals. Data came from immunoSEQ multiplex PCR; TCRdb stores just in-frame clones and leaves some out. The sample has 2 million to 2.5 million clones; around 95% are singletons. Sequenced material: naive CD4+ T cells sorted from blood. Subset described: CD45RA+ positively selected. The origin of the receptors is a man aged 18 to 29 in good health.

This chain links TRBV9 with TRBJ2-3, with 9 bases identical to TRBD2. Germline assignment: CDR1 SGDLS and CDR2 YYNGEE. This CDR3 spans 16 amino acids. V lost 3 bases and J lost 11; bases outside the gene matches: 16. The CDR3 protein is CASSGREGSGAGRQYF. The CDR3 DNA reads TGTGCCAGCAGCGGGCGGGAGGGTAGCGGGGCCGGGAGGCAGTATTTT.

This chain uses TRBV27 with TRBJ1-5; D is perhaps TRBD1 (5 bases). Germline CDR1 and CDR2: MNHEY and SMNVEV (reference sequence). The CDR3 is 13 amino acids. Trimming took 6 bases from V and 9 from J, leaving 15 bases between them. The CDR3 protein is CASRVGPGAPQHF. CDR3 coding DNA: TGTGCCAGCAGGGTAGGCCCTGGGGCGCCCCAGCATTTT.

The chain joins TRBV19 to TRBJ1-6, with 9 bases fitting TRBD1. CDR1 is LNHDA, CDR2 SQIVND, per germline (reference sequence). V lost 10 bases, J lost 7 bases, and 8 bases stayed unmatched. The CDR3 is 14 amino acids. The CDR3: CATSDRGYNSPLHF. The CDR3 nucleotides are TGTGCCACCTCGGACAGGGGTTACAATTCACCCCTCCACTTT. Full variable domain (outside the CDR3, taken from reference TRBV19 and TRBJ1-6): DGGITQSPKYLFRKEGQNVTLSCEQNLNHDAMYWYRQDPGQGLRLIYYSQIVNDFQKGDIAEGYSVSREKKESFPLTVTSAQKNPTAFYLCATSDRGYNSPLHFGNGTRLTVT.

This chain links TRBV18 with TRBJ2-7; 8 bases align to TRBD2. Germline values: CDR1 KGHSH, CDR2 LQKENI. CDR3 length: 14 amino acids. V gave up 8 bases and J gave up 5 bases; unmatched junction bases: 11. CDR3 region: CASSSGNIPHEQYF. The CDR3 DNA reads TGTGCCAGCAGTAGCGGGAACATACCTCACGAGCAGTACTTC.

This clone was picked up one time. The chain is built from TRBV6-5 and TRBJ2-7; TRBD2 is a possible D gene (6 bases). Germline V gene data show CDR1 as MNHEY and CDR2 as SVGAGI. Trimming pared 6 bases from V and 2 bases from J, leaving 14 bases between. The CDR3 is made up of 14 amino acids. Here the CDR3 reads CASRHRDSPYEQYF. The CDR3 coding sequence is TGTGCCAGCAGACACCGGGACTCGCCCTACGAGCAGTACTTC.

This sequence joins TRBV6-1 and TRBJ2-2; 10 nucleotides align to TRBD2. V was clipped by 7 bases and J by 2 bases; unmatched bases: 4. In germline, CDR1 is MNHNS, CDR2 SASEGT. The CDR3 is 15 amino acids. This CDR3 is CASTAGGPNTGELFF. The CDR3 DNA is TGTGCCAGCACAGCGGGAGGGCCTAACACCGGGGAGCTGTTTTTT.

The genes are TRBV28 and TRBJ1-1; D gene unclear. Trimming took 7 bases from V and 9 from J, leaving 12 bases between them. The CDR3 is made up of 11 amino acids. CDR1 MDHEN and CDR2 SYDVKM come from the germline V gene. The CDR3 here is CASNGRNKAFF. The CDR3, as DNA: TGTGCCAGCAATGGACGGAATAAAGCTTTCTTT.

J is TRBJ2-7 and V is TRBV20-1; the D gene is possibly TRBD1 (5 bases). There are 11 residues in the CDR3. Germline CDR1 is DFQATT and CDR2 is SNEGSKA (reference sequence). The V end was cut by 7 bases, the J end by 3 bases, with 10 bases between. CDR3 sequence: CSVQTDYEQYF. The CDR3 DNA is TGCAGTGTACAGACAGACTACGAGCAGTACTTC.

J is TRBJ2-5 and V is TRBV5-6; D may correspond to TRBD1 or TRBD2 (5 bases each). V lost 4 bases to trimming and J lost 3 bases, with 16 bases between them. The CDR3 has 15 residues. CDR1 is SGHDT and CDR2 is YYEEEE in the germline V gene. In DNA, the CDR3 is TGTGCCAGCAGCGCCCGTGAGGGGTTCGAAGAGACCCAGTACTTC. This encodes CASSAREGFEETQYF.

The chain uses TRBV6-1 and TRBJ2-7; TRBD2 aligns across 8 bases. The junction had 6 bases not matched to a gene; V was cut back by 7 bases and J by 7 bases. Germline loops: CDR1 MNHNS, CDR2 SASEGT. The CDR3 loop spans 12 amino acids. In nucleotides, the CDR3 is TGTGCCAGCACCCGACGGGGGGGGGAGCAGTACTTC. Amino acids: CASTRRGGEQYF.

The chain combines TRBV7-9 with TRBJ1-3; 8 bases are a match to TRBD1. V lost 3 bases to trimming and J lost 4 bases; unmatched junction nucleotides: 8. CDR1 and CDR2 from the germline V gene are SEHNR and FQNEAQ (reference sequence). The CDR3 sequence is 16 residues long. In DNA form, the CDR3 reads TGTGCCAGCAGCTTGGACAGGGAAATAATCGGAAACACCATATATTTT. Translating gives CASSLDREIIGNTIYF.

The gene calls are TRBV14 and TRBJ2-6; 12 bases line up with TRBD1. This CDR3 is 18 amino acids long. J gave up 3 bases and V 0 bases, and 3 bases lay outside the gene matches. Germline assignment: CDR1 SGHDN and CDR2 FVKESK. DNA of the CDR3: TGTGCCAGCAGCCAAGATGGGACAGGGGGCTTTGGGGCCAACGTCCTGACTTTC. Protein: CASSQDGTGGFGANVLTF.

This CDR3 reads CASSIRVQGGRETQYF. The CDR3 region has the DNA TGTGCCAGTAGTATAAGGGTACAAGGCGGTCGAGAGACCCAGTACTTC. V and J are TRBV19 and TRBJ2-5; D unclear. From germline, CDR1 is LNHDA and CDR2 SQIVND (reference sequence). The CDR3 runs 16 residues. Trimming removed 2 bases at V and 4 bases at J, with 17 bases between. Full variable domain (remainder filled in from reference TRBV19 and TRBJ2-5): DGGITQSPKYLFRKEGQNVTLSCEQNLNHDAMYWYRQDPGQGLRLIYYSQIVNDFQKGDIAEGYSVSREKKESFPLTVTSAQKNPTAFYLCASSIRVQGGRETQYFGPGTRLLVL.

The V and J genes are TRBV15 and TRBJ2-6, with D perhaps given as TRBD1 or TRBD2 (5 bases each). CDR3 length: 16 amino acids. The ends were cut back, 8 bases at V and 2 bases at J, with 16 bases in the middle. Germline V gene lookup returns CDR1 LNHNV and CDR2 YYDKDF (reference sequence). CDR3 loop: CATDGARGTGANVLTF. DNA for the CDR3: TGTGCCACCGACGGGGCCCGCGGAACTGGGGCCAACGTCCTGACTTTC.